One and the same sample provided the 25 T cell receptor beta chains below, sequenced in a study of CD8+ T cells in alopecia areata. Sequencing relied on a cDNA template that was reverse transcribed from extracted RNA. Sequencing was performed with immunoSEQ multiplex PCR; in TCRdb, only in-frame clones are kept and a portion is missing. The sample yields about 110,000 clones, approximately 59% seen once. The sample comprised CD8+ T cells sorted from blood. The receptors come from a human donor in good health.

V gene TRBV4-3 combines with J gene TRBJ1-5, with unresolved D. CDR3 size: 15 residues. CDR1 and CDR2 from the germline V gene are LGHNA and YSLEER. Trimming took 5 bases from V and 0 from J, leaving 11 bases between them. In nucleotides, the CDR3 is TGCGCCAGCAGCGAATACAGCGATAGCAATCAGCCCCAGCATTTT. It translates to CASSEYSDSNQPQHF.

The chain joins TRBV5-1 to TRBJ1-2, with TRBD1 matching 7 bases. Germline V gives CDR1 SGHRS, CDR2 YFSETQ. The CDR3 is 18 residues long. V dropped 0 bases and J dropped 2; count of bases not matched to a gene: 13. CDR3 amino acids: CASSLVGQGQWKNYGYTF. The CDR3 DNA reads as TGCGCCAGCAGCTTGGTCGGGCAGGGACAGTGGAAGAACTATGGCTACACCTTC. Together with reference TRBV5-1 and TRBJ1-2, the CDR3 gives the full variable domain: KAGVTQTPRYLIKTRGQQVTLSCSPISGHRSVSWYQQTPGQGLQFLFEYFSETQRNKGNFPGRFSGRQFSNSRSEMNVSTLELGDSALYLCASSLVGQGQWKNYGYTFGSGTRLTVV.

V usage is TRBV27 and J usage is TRBJ2-7, with D perhaps matching TRBD1 (5 bases). Per germline, CDR1 MNHEY and CDR2 SMNVEV (reference sequence). The CDR3 is made up of 16 amino acids. The V gene lost 6 bases and the J gene lost 2 bases, with 20 bases spanning the gap. Here the CDR3 DNA reads TGTGCCAGCAGAGATACCCGACAGATCGCACCCTACGAGCAGTACTTC. This sequence encodes CASRDTRQIAPYEQYF.

The chain recombines TRBV5-1 with TRBJ2-7; TRBD2 matches 7 bases. J lost 5 bases, V lost 4 bases, and 15 bases had no gene match. Germline V lookup: CDR1 SGHRS, CDR2 YFSETQ. The CDR3 loop spans 16 amino acids. The CDR3 DNA reads TGCGCCAGCAGCCGAATAGGAGCGGGGCAGTTCGACGAGCAGTACTTC. Its translation: CASSRIGAGQFDEQYF.

The table lists this clone with a few counts. V usage is TRBV7-2 and J usage is TRBJ2-5, with TRBD2 matching 10 bases. The V gene end was trimmed by 4 bases and the J gene end by 2 bases; junction bases not matched to a gene: 7. The CDR3 has 16 amino acids. Germline CDR1 and CDR2: SGHTA and FQGNSA. CDR3 region: CASSYGLAAKQETQYF. In nucleotides, the CDR3 is TGTGCCAGCAGCTACGGACTAGCGGCTAAGCAAGAGACCCAGTACTTC.

This clone was detected only a few times. The chain has TRBV13 and TRBJ2-1; unclear D gene. The CDR3 consists of 13 residues. Between the trimmed V and J ends, which lost 8 bases and 0 bases, there was a span of 8 bases. From germline, CDR1 is PRHDT and CDR2 FYEKMQ (reference sequence). DNA for the CDR3: TGTGCCAGCGCCCTGGTCTCCTACAATGAGCAGTTCTTC. It codes for CASALVSYNEQFF.

This clone was observed many times. The chain uses TRBV5-6 and TRBJ1-2, with D possibly matching TRBD1 (5 bases). V lost 0 bases and J 4 bases, leaving 10 bases between the germline ends. Germline V gene lookup returns CDR1 SGHDT and CDR2 YYEEEE. CDR3 size: 14 residues. The CDR3: CASSLVGASYGYTF. The CDR3 nucleotides are TGTGCCAGCAGCTTGGTAGGGGCGAGCTATGGCTACACCTTC.

This clone was recorded only once. The rearrangement uses TRBV5-6 and TRBJ2-7; 7 nucleotides agree with TRBD1. CDR1 is SGHDT, CDR2 YYEEEE, per germline. Germline trimming cut 7 bases from V and 2 bases from J; bases unmatched to any gene: 9. The CDR3 covers 14 residues. The CDR3 DNA sequence: TGTGCCAGCGCTATCGGGGACAGACCCTACGAGCAGTACTTC. Its translation is CASAIGDRPYEQYF.

The chain links TRBV7-9 to TRBJ2-7, with D unclear. Between the trimmed V and J ends, which lost 8 bases and 1 base, there was a span of 6 bases. Germline CDR1 and CDR2: SEHNR and FQNEAQ (reference sequence). The CDR3 covers 11 residues. Here the CDR3 reads CASGVSYEQYF. The CDR3, as DNA: TGTGCCAGCGGAGTTTCCTACGAGCAGTACTTC.

This chain uses TRBV5-6 with TRBJ2-7, with 11 bases fitting TRBD1. The germline V gene has CDR1 SGHDT and CDR2 YYEEEE. The J segment lost 4 bases and the V segment lost 4 bases, leaving 4 bases of the junction unmatched. This CDR3 spans 14 amino acids. CDR3: CASSTGQGAYEQYF. DNA for the CDR3: TGTGCCAGCAGCACCGGACAGGGGGCGTACGAGCAGTACTTC.

The chain has TRBV28 and TRBJ2-5; unclear D gene. With 5 bases removed from V and 0 bases from J, the gap between germline ends came to 7 bases. The CDR3 is 13 residues long. Looked up from germline, CDR1 is MDHEN and CDR2 is SYDVKM. The CDR3 DNA reads TGTGCCAGCAGTGCAGCCAACCAAGAGACCCAGTACTTC. This translates into CASSAANQETQYF.

V usage is TRBV29-1 and J usage is TRBJ1-2; D perhaps matches TRBD1 (6 bases). Per the germline V gene, CDR1 is SQVTM and CDR2 is ANQGSEA. The CDR3 has 18 amino acids. The V end lost 2 bases, the J end lost 4 bases, and 26 bases lay between the germline ends. The CDR3 sequence is CSVEPTHLDRPAFYGYTF. The CDR3 nucleotides read TGCAGCGTTGAACCCACACATTTAGACAGGCCCGCTTTCTATGGCTACACCTTC.

This clone turned up a few times. CDR3 DNA sequence: TGTGCCAGCAGTACCACCTACACAGGGAGGAGAGCCAAAAACATTCAGTACTTC. It is translated as CASSTTYTGRRAKNIQYF. The genes are TRBV28 and TRBJ2-4, with D perhaps assigned TRBD1 or TRBD2 (6 bases each). The V end was cut by 5 bases, the J end by 0 bases, with 20 bases between. The CDR3 is made up of 18 amino acids. Per the germline V gene, CDR1 is MDHEN and CDR2 is SYDVKM.

This clone showed up just once. V and J are TRBV19 and TRBJ1-5; D remains unclear. Germline CDR1 reads LNHDA; CDR2 reads SQIVND (reference sequence). Trimming cost V 1 base and J 6 bases, with 4 bases left between them. The CDR3 has 12 amino acids. This chain's CDR3 is CASSIGLQPQHF. DNA for the CDR3: TGTGCCAGTAGTATAGGTCTTCAGCCCCAGCATTTT. Together with reference TRBV19 and TRBJ1-5, the CDR3 gives the full variable domain: DGGITQSPKYLFRKEGQNVTLSCEQNLNHDAMYWYRQDPGQGLRLIYYSQIVNDFQKGDIAEGYSVSREKKESFPLTVTSAQKNPTAFYLCASSIGLQPQHFGDGTRLSIL.

The sample holds a few counts of this clone. The J gene is TRBJ2-3, the V gene TRBV28, with D perhaps given as TRBD1 or TRBD2 (6 bases each). There are 15 residues in the CDR3. Germline V gene data show CDR1 as MDHEN and CDR2 as SYDVKM. Trimming pared 6 bases from V and 10 bases from J, leaving 23 bases between. In nucleotides, the CDR3 is TGTGCCAGCAGCCTAACTGGGGGGCGTGTAGTATCGCAGTATTTT. Translation: CASSLTGGRVVSQYF.

In its sample, this clone was seen a few times. The J gene is TRBJ1-1, the V gene TRBV29-1, with D maybe TRBD1 (5 bases). Deletions cut 6 bases from V and 4 bases from J, with 9 bases between. CDR3 length: 11 residues. The germline gives CDR1 SQVTM, CDR2 ANQGSEA. In nucleotides, the CDR3 is TGCAGCGTCTCGCAGGGCACTGAAGCTTTCTTT. This translates into CSVSQGTEAFF.

The chain uses TRBV7-9 and TRBJ2-5, with D tentatively TRBD1 (5 bases). This CDR3 has 14 residues. The V end lost 4 bases, the J end lost 2 bases, and 11 bases lay between the germline ends. Germline CDR1 and CDR2: SEHNR and FQNEAQ (reference sequence). The CDR3 DNA reads as TGTGCCAGCAGCTCCGTACAGGATCAAGAGACCCAGTACTTC. Its translation: CASSSVQDQETQYF.

V is TRBV9 and J is TRBJ2-7; D possibly uses TRBD1 or TRBD2 (5 bases each). This CDR3 region has 15 residues. Trimming pared 6 bases from V and 0 bases from J, leaving 16 bases between. Germline assignment: CDR1 SGDLS and CDR2 YYNGEE. CDR3 bases: TGTGCCAGCACCCCGGGGACGGCGAGCTCCTACGAGCAGTACTTC. Its protein product is CASTPGTASSYEQYF.

The rearrangement links TRBV13 to TRBJ1-2; 9 bases fit TRBD1. CDR3 length: 17 residues. The ends lost 8 bases at V and 0 bases at J; junction bases unmatched: 13. Germline V CDR1 and CDR2: PRHDT, FYEKMQ (reference sequence). The CDR3 DNA reads as TGTGCCAGCGGAGGGACAGGGACCAACCTAGCTAACTATGGCTACACCTTC. Amino acid sequence: CASGGTGTNLANYGYTF.

This clone was observed a handful of times. The V and J genes are TRBV4-1 and TRBJ2-3; no definite D call. Trimming removed 4 bases at V and 1 base at J, with 9 bases between. CDR3 length: 14 amino acids. Germline V gene sequence: CDR1 MGHRA, CDR2 YSYEKL. The CDR3 is CASSLDVRTDTQYF. The CDR3 DNA follows: TGCGCCAGCAGCCTCGATGTCCGCACAGATACGCAGTATTTT.

The chain uses TRBV7-9 and TRBJ1-5; 7 bases match TRBD1. This CDR3 has 14 residues. Per the germline V gene, CDR1 is SEHNR and CDR2 is FQNEAQ (reference sequence). V was pared by 6 bases and J by 5 bases, with 7 bases of the junction left unmatched. The CDR3 region has the DNA TGTGCCAGCAGGCCCGGAGGGGGCGATCAGCCCCAGCATTTT. Amino acid sequence: CASRPGGGDQPQHF. Combining the CDR3 with reference TRBV7-9 and TRBJ1-5 gives the whole variable domain DTGVSQNPRHKITKRGQNVTFRCDPISEHNRLYWYRQTLGQGPEFLTYFQNEAQLEKSRLLSDRFSAERPKGSFSTLEIQRTEQGDSAMYLCASRPGGGDQPQHFGDGTRLSIL.

The chain uses TRBV2 and TRBJ2-1, with D unclear. This CDR3 contains 15 residues. The ends were cut back, 1 base at V and 0 bases at J, with 7 bases in the middle. CDR1 is SNHLY, CDR2 FYNNEI, per germline. Here the CDR3 reads CASSEVSSSYNEQFF. The CDR3 DNA reads TGTGCCAGCAGTGAAGTGAGTAGCTCCTACAATGAGCAGTTCTTC.

The chain uses TRBV30 and TRBJ1-6; the D is unclear. V lost 0 bases and J 0 bases, leaving 12 bases between the germline ends. Germline lookup yields CDR1 GTSNPN and CDR2 SVGIG (reference sequence). The CDR3 loop spans 17 amino acids. This chain's CDR3 is CAWSVWEGSSYNSPLHF. Written as DNA, the CDR3 is TGTGCCTGGAGTGTTTGGGAGGGCAGCTCCTATAATTCACCCCTCCACTTT.

The chain has TRBV5-1 and TRBJ1-1, with TRBD1 matching over 7 bases. V lost 0 bases, J lost 5 bases, and 4 bases stayed unmatched. This CDR3 is 14 amino acids long. Germline assignment: CDR1 SGHRS and CDR2 YFSETQ. CDR3 in amino acids: CASSLGAGGTEAFF. In DNA form, the CDR3 reads TGCGCCAGCAGCTTGGGCGCAGGGGGAACTGAAGCTTTCTTT. The entire variable domain, with the rest obtained from reference TRBV5-1 and TRBJ1-1, is as follows: KAGVTQTPRYLIKTRGQQVTLSCSPISGHRSVSWYQQTPGQGLQFLFEYFSETQRNKGNFPGRFSGRQFSNSRSEMNVSTLELGDSALYLCASSLGAGGTEAFFGQGTRLTVV.

The chain joins TRBV4-1 to TRBJ2-2; 8 bases are shared with TRBD2. V dropped 10 bases and J dropped 1; count of bases not matched to a gene: 5. Germline V gene data show CDR1 as MGHRA and CDR2 as YSYEKL. This CDR3 comprises 14 residues. The CDR3 DNA reads as TGCGCCAAGCGGGGGATACGGAACACCGGGGAGCTGTTTTTT. This codes for CAKRGIRNTGELFF.